This entry describes one T cell receptor (beta chain). Its target is unknown. This specimen comes from a study of cytomegalovirus exposure and HLA in healthy donors. Broader study findings: With DRB1 most and HLA-C fewest, TCR association rates differed between HLA loci in a later analysis. In a later analysis, 15,000 to 20,000 TCR beta sequences were associated with HLA alleles at 0.05 false discovery rate. The study listed under 200 cytomegalovirus-associated TCR beta chains.

The junction had 2 bases not matched to a gene; V was cut back by 0 bases and J by 7 bases. Per the germline V gene, CDR1 is LGHNA and CDR2 is YSLEER. The CDR3 has 15 residues. Primers for the PCR totalled 60 Vbeta and 13 Jbeta. Method: immunoSEQ multiplex PCR; TCRdb's copy keeps in-frame clones and lacks some. The sample yields 25,000 to 40,000 clones, of which the top ten take up roughly 3.5%. The sequenced sample consisted of PBMCs. The clonotype was recovered from a man aged 35-49 years in good health and CMV-seronegative. V and J are TRBV4-3 and TRBJ2-1, with TRBD2 matching over 11 bases. The CDR3 reads CASSQDTSGRNEQFF. The CDR3 region has the DNA TGCGCCAGCAGCCAAGATACTAGCGGGAGAAATGAGCAGTTCTTC.